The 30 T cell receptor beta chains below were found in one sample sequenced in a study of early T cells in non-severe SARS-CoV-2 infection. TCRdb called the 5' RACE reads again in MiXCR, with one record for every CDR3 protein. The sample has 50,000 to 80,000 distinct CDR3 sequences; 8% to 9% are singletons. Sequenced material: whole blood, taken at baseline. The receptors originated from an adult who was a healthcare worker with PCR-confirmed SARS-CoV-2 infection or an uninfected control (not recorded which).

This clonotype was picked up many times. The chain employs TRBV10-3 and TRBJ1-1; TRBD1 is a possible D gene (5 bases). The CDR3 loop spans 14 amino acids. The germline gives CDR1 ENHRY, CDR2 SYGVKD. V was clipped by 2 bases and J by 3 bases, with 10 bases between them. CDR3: CAISEGGIHTEAFF. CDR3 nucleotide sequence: TGTGCCATCAGTGAGGGGGGAATCCACACTGAAGCTTTCTTT.

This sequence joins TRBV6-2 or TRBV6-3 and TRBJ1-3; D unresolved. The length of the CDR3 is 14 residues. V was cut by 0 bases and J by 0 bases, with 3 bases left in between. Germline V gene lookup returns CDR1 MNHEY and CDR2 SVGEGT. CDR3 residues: CASSYSTSGNTIYF. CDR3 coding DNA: TGTGCCAGCAGTTACTCGACCTCTGGAAACACCATATATTTT.

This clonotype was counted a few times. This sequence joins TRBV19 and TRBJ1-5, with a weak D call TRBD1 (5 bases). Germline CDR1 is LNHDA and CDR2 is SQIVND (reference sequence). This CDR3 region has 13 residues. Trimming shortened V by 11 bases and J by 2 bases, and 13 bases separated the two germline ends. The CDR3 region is CAAGNVGNQPQHF. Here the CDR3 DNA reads TGTGCCGCAGGGAATGTCGGCAATCAGCCCCAGCATTTT.

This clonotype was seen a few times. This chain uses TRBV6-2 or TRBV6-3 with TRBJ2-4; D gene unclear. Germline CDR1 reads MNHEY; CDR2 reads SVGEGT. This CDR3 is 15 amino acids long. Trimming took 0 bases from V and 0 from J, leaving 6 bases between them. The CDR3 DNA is TGTGCCAGCAGTTACTCTGGCACAGCCAAAAACATTCAGTACTTC. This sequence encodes CASSYSGTAKNIQYF.

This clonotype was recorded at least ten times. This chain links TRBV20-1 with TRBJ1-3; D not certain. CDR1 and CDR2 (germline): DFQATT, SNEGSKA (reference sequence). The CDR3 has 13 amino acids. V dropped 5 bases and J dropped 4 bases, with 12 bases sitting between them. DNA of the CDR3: TGCAGTGCTTTGGGCGCTCAAGGAAACACCATATATTTT. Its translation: CSALGAQGNTIYF.

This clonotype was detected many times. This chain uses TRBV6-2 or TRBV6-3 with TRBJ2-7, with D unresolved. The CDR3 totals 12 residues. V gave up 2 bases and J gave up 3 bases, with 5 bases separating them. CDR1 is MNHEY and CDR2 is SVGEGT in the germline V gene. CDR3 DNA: TGTGCCAGCAGTTACCCCCACTACGAGCAGTACTTC. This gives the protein CASSYPHYEQYF.

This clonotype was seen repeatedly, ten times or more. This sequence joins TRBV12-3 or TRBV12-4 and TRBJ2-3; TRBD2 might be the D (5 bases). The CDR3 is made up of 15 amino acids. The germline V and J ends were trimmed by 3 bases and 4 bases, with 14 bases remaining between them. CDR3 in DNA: TGTGCCAGCAGTTTCGGCAGGAGGTTGGCAGATACGCAGTATTTT. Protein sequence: CASSFGRRLADTQYF.

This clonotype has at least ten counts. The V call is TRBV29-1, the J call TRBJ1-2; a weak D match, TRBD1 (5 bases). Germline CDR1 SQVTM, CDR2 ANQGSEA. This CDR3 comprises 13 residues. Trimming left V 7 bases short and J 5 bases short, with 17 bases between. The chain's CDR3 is CSAETGAAYGYTF. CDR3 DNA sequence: TGCAGCGCCGAAACTGGGGCGGCTTATGGCTACACCTTC.

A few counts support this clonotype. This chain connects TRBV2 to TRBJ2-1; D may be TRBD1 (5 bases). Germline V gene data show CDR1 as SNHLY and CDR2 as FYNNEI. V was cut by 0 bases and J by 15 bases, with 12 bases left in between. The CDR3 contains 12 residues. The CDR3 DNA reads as TGTGCCAGCAGTGAAGCAACACCCCAGGGGTTCTTC. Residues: CASSEATPQGFF.

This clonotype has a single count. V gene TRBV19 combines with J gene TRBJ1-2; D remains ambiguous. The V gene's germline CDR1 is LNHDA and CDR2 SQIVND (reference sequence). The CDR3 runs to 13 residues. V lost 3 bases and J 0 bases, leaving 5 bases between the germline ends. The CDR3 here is CASSMSPNYGYTF. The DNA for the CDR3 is TGTGCCAGTAGTATGAGCCCTAACTATGGCTACACCTTC.

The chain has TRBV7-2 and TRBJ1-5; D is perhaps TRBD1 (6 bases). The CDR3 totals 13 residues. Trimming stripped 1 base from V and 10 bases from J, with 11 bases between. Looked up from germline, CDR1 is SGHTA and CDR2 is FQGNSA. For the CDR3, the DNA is TGTGCCAGCAGCTTAGAGCCCAGGGGCCCCCAGCATTTT. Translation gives CASSLEPRGPQHF. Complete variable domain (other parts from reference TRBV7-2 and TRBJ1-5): GAGVSQSPSNKVTEKGKDVELRCDPISGHTALYWYRQSLGQGLEFLIYFQGNSAPDKSGLPSDRFSAERTGGSVSTLTIQRTQQEDSAVYLCASSLEPRGPQHFGDGTRLSIL.

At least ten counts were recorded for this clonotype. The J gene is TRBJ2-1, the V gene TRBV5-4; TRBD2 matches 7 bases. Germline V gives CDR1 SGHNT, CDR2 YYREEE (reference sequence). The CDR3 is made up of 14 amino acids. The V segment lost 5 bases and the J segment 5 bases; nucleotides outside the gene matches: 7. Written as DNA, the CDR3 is TGTGCCAGCAGTCCGAAGGGGACTAACAATGAGCAGTTCTTC. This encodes CASSPKGTNNEQFF.

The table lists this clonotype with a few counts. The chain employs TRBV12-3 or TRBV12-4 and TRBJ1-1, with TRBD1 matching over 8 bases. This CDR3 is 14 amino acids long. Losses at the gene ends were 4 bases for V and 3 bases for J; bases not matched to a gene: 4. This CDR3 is CASSSQGVYTEAFF. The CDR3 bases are TGTGCCAGCAGTTCACAGGGGGTGTACACTGAAGCTTTCTTT.

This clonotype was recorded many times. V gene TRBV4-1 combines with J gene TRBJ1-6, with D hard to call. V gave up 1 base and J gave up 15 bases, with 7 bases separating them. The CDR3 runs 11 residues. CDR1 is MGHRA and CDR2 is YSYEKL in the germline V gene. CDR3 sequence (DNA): TGCGCCAGCAGCCAAGGGGGATTCCTCCACTTT. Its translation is CASSQGGFLHF.

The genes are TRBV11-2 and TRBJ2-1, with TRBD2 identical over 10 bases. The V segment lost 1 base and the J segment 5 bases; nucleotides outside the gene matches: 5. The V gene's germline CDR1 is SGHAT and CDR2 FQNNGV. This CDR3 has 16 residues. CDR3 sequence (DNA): TGTGCCAGCAGCTTAGTATGGCTAGCGGGAGACAATGAGCAGTTCTTC. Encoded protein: CASSLVWLAGDNEQFF.

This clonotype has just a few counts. The CDR3: CASSRQDNEQFF. Written as DNA, the CDR3 is TGCGCCAGCAGTCGACAGGACAATGAGCAGTTCTTC. The chain joins TRBV23-1 to TRBJ2-1; D is possibly TRBD1 (6 bases). TRBV23-1 is designated an ORF whose function remains uncertain. Trimming pared 4 bases from V and 5 bases from J, leaving 6 bases between. There are 12 residues in the CDR3.

The CDR3 DNA sequence: TGCAGTGCTAGAGACCCAACTCAGGGGGGCGAGCAGTACTTC. Protein: CSARDPTQGGEQYF. The chain links TRBV20-1 to TRBJ2-7; D is perhaps TRBD1 (7 bases). Germline V gives CDR1 DFQATT, CDR2 SNEGSKA (reference sequence). Trimming took 0 bases from V and 6 from J, leaving 15 bases between them. The CDR3 is 14 amino acids.

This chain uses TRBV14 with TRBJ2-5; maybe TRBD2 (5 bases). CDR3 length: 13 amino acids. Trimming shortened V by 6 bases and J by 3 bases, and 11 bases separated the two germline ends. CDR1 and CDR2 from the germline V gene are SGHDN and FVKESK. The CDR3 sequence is CASSRTEEETQYF. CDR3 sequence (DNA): TGTGCCAGCAGTAGGACTGAGGAAGAGACCCAGTACTTC.

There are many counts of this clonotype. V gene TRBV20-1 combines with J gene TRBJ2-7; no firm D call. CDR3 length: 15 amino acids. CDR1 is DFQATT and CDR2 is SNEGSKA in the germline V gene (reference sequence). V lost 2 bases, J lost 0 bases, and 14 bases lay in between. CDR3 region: CSARSLLASSYEQYF. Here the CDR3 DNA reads TGCAGTGCTAGAAGTCTGCTGGCTAGCTCCTACGAGCAGTACTTC.

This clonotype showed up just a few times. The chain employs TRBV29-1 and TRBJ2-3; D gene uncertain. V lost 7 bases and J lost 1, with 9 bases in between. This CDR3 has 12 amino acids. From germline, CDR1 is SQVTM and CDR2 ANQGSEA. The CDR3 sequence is CSERAGTDTQYF. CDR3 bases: TGCAGCGAAAGGGCTGGCACAGATACGCAGTATTTT.

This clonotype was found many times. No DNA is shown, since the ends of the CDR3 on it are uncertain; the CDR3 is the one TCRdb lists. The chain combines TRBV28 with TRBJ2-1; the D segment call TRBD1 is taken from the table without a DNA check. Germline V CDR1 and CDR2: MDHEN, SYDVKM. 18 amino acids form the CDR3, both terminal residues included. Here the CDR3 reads CASSTSPWTADLVNEQFF.

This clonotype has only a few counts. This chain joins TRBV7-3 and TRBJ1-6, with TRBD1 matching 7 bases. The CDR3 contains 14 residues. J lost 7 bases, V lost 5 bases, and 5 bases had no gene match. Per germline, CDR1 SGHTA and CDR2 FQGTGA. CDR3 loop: CASSMTGMNSPLHF. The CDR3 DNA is TGTGCCAGCAGCATGACAGGGATGAATTCACCCCTCCACTTT.

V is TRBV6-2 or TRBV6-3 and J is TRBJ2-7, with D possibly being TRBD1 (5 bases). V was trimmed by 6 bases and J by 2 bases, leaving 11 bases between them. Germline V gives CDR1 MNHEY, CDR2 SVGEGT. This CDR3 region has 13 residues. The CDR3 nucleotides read TGTGCCAGCAGAGACAGAATTCCCTACGAGCAGTACTTC. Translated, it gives CASRDRIPYEQYF.

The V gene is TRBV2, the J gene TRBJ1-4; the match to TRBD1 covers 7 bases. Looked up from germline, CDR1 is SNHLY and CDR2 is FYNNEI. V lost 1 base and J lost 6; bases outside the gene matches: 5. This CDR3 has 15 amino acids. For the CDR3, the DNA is TGTGCCAGCAGTGAAGTGAGGGGGCGGGATGAAAAACTGTTTTTT. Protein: CASSEVRGRDEKLFF.

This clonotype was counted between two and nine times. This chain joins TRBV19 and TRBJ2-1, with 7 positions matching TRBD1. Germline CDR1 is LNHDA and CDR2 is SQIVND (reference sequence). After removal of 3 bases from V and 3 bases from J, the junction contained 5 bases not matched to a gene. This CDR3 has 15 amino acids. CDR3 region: CASSISRQGYNEQFF. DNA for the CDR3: TGTGCCAGTAGTATCTCTCGACAGGGCTACAATGAGCAGTTCTTC.

The CDR3 protein is CASNPTSGRGDTQYF. The DNA for the CDR3 is TGTGCCAGCAACCCAACTAGCGGCAGAGGGGATACGCAGTATTTT. The gene calls are TRBV2 and TRBJ2-3, with TRBD2 matching over 8 bases. Germline-derived CDR1 and CDR2 are SNHLY and FYNNEI. The CDR3 covers 15 residues. V gave up 7 bases and J gave up 6 bases; unmatched junction bases: 12.

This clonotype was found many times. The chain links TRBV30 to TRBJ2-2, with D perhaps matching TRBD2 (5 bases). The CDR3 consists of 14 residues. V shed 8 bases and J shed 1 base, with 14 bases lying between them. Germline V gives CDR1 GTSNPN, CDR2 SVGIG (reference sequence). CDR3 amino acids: CAGMDFRNTGELFF. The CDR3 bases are TGTGCCGGGATGGACTTCCGGAACACCGGGGAGCTGTTTTTT.

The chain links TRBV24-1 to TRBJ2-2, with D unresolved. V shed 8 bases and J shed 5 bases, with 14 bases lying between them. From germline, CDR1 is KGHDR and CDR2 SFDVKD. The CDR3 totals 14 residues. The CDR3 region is CATTKEDGTGELFF. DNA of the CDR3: TGTGCCACCACCAAAGAGGACGGTACCGGGGAGCTGTTTTTT.

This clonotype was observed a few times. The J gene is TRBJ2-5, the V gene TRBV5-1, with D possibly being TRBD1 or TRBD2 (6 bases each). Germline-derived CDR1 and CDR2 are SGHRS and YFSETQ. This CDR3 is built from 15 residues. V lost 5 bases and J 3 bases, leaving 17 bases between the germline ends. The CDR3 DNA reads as TGCGCCAGCAGGCTAAACGGGGGCTCGGAAGAGACCCAGTACTTC. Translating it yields CASRLNGGSEETQYF.

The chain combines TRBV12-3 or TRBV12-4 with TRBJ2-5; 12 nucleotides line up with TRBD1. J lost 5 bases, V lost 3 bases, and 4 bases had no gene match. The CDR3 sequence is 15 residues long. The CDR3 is CASSFRDRGQETQYF. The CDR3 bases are TGTGCCAGCAGTTTTCGGGACAGGGGGCAGGAGACCCAGTACTTC.